This is a list of T cell receptor beta chains from one sample in a study of blood T cells in healthy people across ages. TCRdb used MiXCR to reprocess the 5' RACE reads, holding one entry per CDR3 protein. Counted here are 800,000 to 950,000 distinct CDR3 sequences, about 37% occurring once; the ten biggest clones make up 13%. Sequencing was performed on blood. The receptors were gathered from a man aged 18 to 30 in good health. CDR3s include the opening cysteine and the closing phenylalanine or tryptophan. Each record gives: CDR3 DNA, CDR3 protein, D gene, V gene, J gene, clone size. The D gene is left open where the match is weak. A clone size is listed for some rows: how often the clone was seen (once, few, many), or a class if it is expanded.

cdr3_nt: TGCGCCAGCAGCCAGCAGGTGTACAATGAGCAGTTCTTC
cdr3_aa: CASSQQVYNEQFF
d_call: .
v_call: TRBV4-3
j_call: TRBJ2-1
clone_size: many

cdr3_nt: TGTGCCAGCAGTGTTGCCCCTAGAAATGAAAAACTGTTTTTT
cdr3_aa: CASSVAPRNEKLFF
d_call: .
v_call: TRBV2
j_call: TRBJ1-4
clone_size: .

cdr3_nt: TGTGCCAGCAGTTTAGCACAGGGGAAGCAGCCCCAGCATTTT
cdr3_aa: CASSLAQGKQPQHF
d_call: TRBD1
v_call: TRBV12-3/TRBV12-4
j_call: TRBJ1-5
clone_size: few

cdr3_nt: TGTGCCAGCCGGGACTTGGGCTCTGGAAACACCATATATTTT
cdr3_aa: CASRDLGSGNTIYF
d_call: .
v_call: TRBV27
j_call: TRBJ1-3
clone_size: many

cdr3_nt: TGCGCCAGCTTGCCCGACCGGGGGCTGAATGAGCAGTTCTTC
cdr3_aa: CASLPDRGLNEQFF
d_call: .
v_call: TRBV5-1
j_call: TRBJ2-1
clone_size: .

cdr3_nt: TGTGCCAGCAGTTTCTCCGACAGATTCAATGAGCAGTACTTC
cdr3_aa: CASSFSDRFNEQYF
d_call: .
v_call: TRBV6-2/TRBV6-3
j_call: TRBJ2-5
clone_size: .

cdr3_nt: TGCAGTGCTACGCCCCAAGCTTTCTTT
cdr3_aa: CSATPQAFF
d_call: .
v_call: TRBV20-1
j_call: TRBJ1-1
clone_size: .

cdr3_nt: TGTGCCAGCAGTTACATAGAGACCCAGTACTTC
cdr3_aa: CASSYIETQYF
d_call: .
v_call: TRBV6-2/TRBV6-3
j_call: TRBJ2-5
clone_size: few

cdr3_nt: TGCAGTGCTAGAAAGGGGGGGTACTACAATGAGCAGTACTTC
cdr3_aa: CSARKGGYYNEQYF
d_call: .
v_call: TRBV20-1
j_call: TRBJ2-7
clone_size: .

cdr3_nt: TGCAGTGCTTCGATCGCCGGGACGGACACAGATACGCAGTATTTT
cdr3_aa: CSASIAGTDTDTQYF
d_call: .
v_call: TRBV20-1
j_call: TRBJ2-3
clone_size: .

cdr3_nt: TGTGCCAGCAGCGAAGGACAGGGGGCGGCAGATACGCAGTATTTT
cdr3_aa: CASSEGQGAADTQYF
d_call: TRBD1
v_call: TRBV9
j_call: TRBJ2-3
clone_size: few

cdr3_nt: TGTGCCAGCAGCGCCTGGGACAGCCCCTACGAGCAGTACTTC
cdr3_aa: CASSAWDSPYEQYF
d_call: TRBD1
v_call: TRBV9
j_call: TRBJ2-7
clone_size: many

cdr3_nt: TGTGCCAGCAGCTCGCAGGGGGGGCCGGAGACCCAGTACTTC
cdr3_aa: CASSSQGGPETQYF
d_call: .
v_call: TRBV7-2
j_call: TRBJ2-5
clone_size: .

cdr3_nt: TGTGCCACCAGCAGAGGAAGGACTGAAGCTTTCTTT
cdr3_aa: CATSRGRTEAFF
d_call: .
v_call: TRBV15
j_call: TRBJ1-1
clone_size: few

cdr3_nt: TGTGCCAGCAGCCTCCGAGACAGCCGACCCCCCTACACAGATACGCAGTATTTT
cdr3_aa: CASSLRDSRPPYTDTQYF
d_call: .
v_call: TRBV7-9
j_call: TRBJ2-3
clone_size: many

cdr3_nt: TGTGCCAGCAGTTTAAAATTTTCTTGGCTAGCGGGGGAAACAGATACGCAGTATTTT
cdr3_aa: CASSLKFSWLAGETDTQYF
d_call: TRBD2
v_call: TRBV27
j_call: TRBJ2-3
clone_size: few

cdr3_nt: TGTGCCAGCAGGCCTGACAGGGTTGGGGGCTATGGCTACACCTTC
cdr3_aa: CASRPDRVGGYGYTF
d_call: TRBD1
v_call: TRBV7-2
j_call: TRBJ1-2
clone_size: .

cdr3_nt: TGTGCCAGCAGTGACTCAGGGGGACAGGGGGCTAATGAGCAGTTCTTC
cdr3_aa: CASSDSGGQGANEQFF
d_call: TRBD1
v_call: TRBV6-4
j_call: TRBJ2-1
clone_size: .

cdr3_nt: TGTGCCAGTGGACAGGGGGCCGGCGGGGAGCTGTTTTTT
cdr3_aa: CASGQGAGGELFF
d_call: TRBD1
v_call: TRBV6-2/TRBV6-3
j_call: TRBJ2-2
clone_size: .

cdr3_nt: TGTGCCAGCAGTGGGGAAGGGGTGGACGAGCAGTACTTC
cdr3_aa: CASSGEGVDEQYF
d_call: .
v_call: TRBV2
j_call: TRBJ2-7
clone_size: few

cdr3_nt: TGTGCCAGCAGTTACTCGGGGTTATACTACGAGCAGTACTTC
cdr3_aa: CASSYSGLYYEQYF
d_call: .
v_call: TRBV6-7
j_call: TRBJ2-7
clone_size: few

cdr3_nt: TGTGCCAGCAGACACCTTCCCGGGAGGGATCAGCCCCAGCATTTT
cdr3_aa: CASRHLPGRDQPQHF
d_call: .
v_call: TRBV6-6
j_call: TRBJ1-5
clone_size: few

cdr3_nt: TGCAGTGCTAGACTCCAGAACCCAGGGGGAGATAATTCACCCCTCCACTTT
cdr3_aa: CSARLQNPGGDNSPLHF
d_call: TRBD1
v_call: TRBV20-1
j_call: TRBJ1-6
clone_size: .

cdr3_nt: TGCAGCAGGATACGCAACTCCGGACAGGGGAAGGTTGATACGCAGTATTTT
cdr3_aa: CSRIRNSGQGKVDTQYF
d_call: TRBD1
v_call: TRBV20-1
j_call: TRBJ2-3
clone_size: few

cdr3_nt: TGTGCCAGCGGCCGGACTACAGGGGGAGGATTGAGCACAGATACGCAGTATTTT
cdr3_aa: CASGRTTGGGLSTDTQYF
d_call: TRBD1
v_call: TRBV6-2/TRBV6-3
j_call: TRBJ2-3
clone_size: few

cdr3_nt: TGTGCCAGCCCGCTTCGCTTTTCGGGGGCCCCCTACAATGAGCAGTTCTTC
cdr3_aa: CASPLRFSGAPYNEQFF
d_call: .
v_call: TRBV21-1
j_call: TRBJ2-1
clone_size: .

cdr3_nt: TGTGCCAGCAGCTTAGGGACAGGGGGTGGAAACACCATATATTTT
cdr3_aa: CASSLGTGGGNTIYF
d_call: TRBD1
v_call: TRBV7-2
j_call: TRBJ1-3
clone_size: few

cdr3_nt: TGTGCCAGCAGCCCCAGGGGGGGAGGGGAACTCTACGAGCAGTACTTC
cdr3_aa: CASSPRGGGELYEQYF
d_call: .
v_call: TRBV7-2
j_call: TRBJ2-7
clone_size: once

cdr3_nt: TGTGCCAGCAGCCAGGGACAGGGAGGCAATGAGCAGTTCTTC
cdr3_aa: CASSQGQGGNEQFF
d_call: TRBD1
v_call: TRBV4-2
j_call: TRBJ2-1
clone_size: .

cdr3_nt: TGCGCCAGCAGCCAAGATGGGCGGTACTATGGCTACACCTTC
cdr3_aa: CASSQDGRYYGYTF
d_call: .
v_call: TRBV4-3
j_call: TRBJ1-2
clone_size: few

cdr3_nt: TGCAGTGCTAGGTCCGGGACAGGGGACGCTGAAGCTTTCTTT
cdr3_aa: CSARSGTGDAEAFF
d_call: TRBD1
v_call: TRBV20-1
j_call: TRBJ1-1
clone_size: once

cdr3_nt: TGCAGTGCTCCGATGGGGGAGCTGTTTTTT
cdr3_aa: CSAPMGELFF
d_call: .
v_call: TRBV20-1
j_call: TRBJ2-2
clone_size: .

cdr3_nt: TGTGCCAGCAGTTGGGGAGAGGGGAACACCTACGAGCAGTACTTC
cdr3_aa: CASSWGEGNTYEQYF
d_call: .
v_call: TRBV6-2/TRBV6-3
j_call: TRBJ2-7
clone_size: .

cdr3_nt: TGTGCCAGCAGCTTGAATCAAAGAGATACGCAGTATTTT
cdr3_aa: CASSLNQRDTQYF
d_call: .
v_call: TRBV7-2
j_call: TRBJ2-3
clone_size: many

cdr3_nt: TGTGCCAGCAGCCCGAGAGGAGGAGGGGGCGTAGTACAAGAGACCCAGTTCTTC
cdr3_aa: CASSPRGGGGVVQETQFF
d_call: .
v_call: TRBV9
j_call: TRBJ2-1
clone_size: once

cdr3_nt: TGTGCCAGCAGTCGAAACCAGGTTATGACTGAAGCTTTCTTT
cdr3_aa: CASSRNQVMTEAFF
d_call: .
v_call: TRBV6-5
j_call: TRBJ1-1
clone_size: .

cdr3_nt: TGTGCCAGTAATGCGGGACAGGGGTACGAGCAGTACTTC
cdr3_aa: CASNAGQGYEQYF
d_call: TRBD1
v_call: TRBV19
j_call: TRBJ2-7
clone_size: many

cdr3_nt: TGTGCCAGCAGAACGACAGGGGGCGAACCGGATGAGCAGTTCTTC
cdr3_aa: CASRTTGGEPDEQFF
d_call: TRBD1
v_call: TRBV6-5
j_call: TRBJ2-1
clone_size: few

cdr3_nt: TGCGCCAGCAGTTTGGGAGCGGGGAAGTACAATGAGCAGTACTTC
cdr3_aa: CASSLGAGKYNEQYF
d_call: TRBD2
v_call: TRBV5-1
j_call: TRBJ2-7
clone_size: .

cdr3_nt: TGTGCCAGCAGCCAAGAGTTGGGGACCCTAAATGAAAAACTGTTTTTT
cdr3_aa: CASSQELGTLNEKLFF
d_call: .
v_call: TRBV4-2
j_call: TRBJ1-4
clone_size: .

cdr3_nt: TGTGCCGGCAGCCTCCGGGACAGGGGGGACACTGAAGCTTTCTTT
cdr3_aa: CAGSLRDRGDTEAFF
d_call: TRBD1
v_call: TRBV7-3
j_call: TRBJ1-1
clone_size: .

cdr3_nt: TGCAGTGCTAGGAGTCGGGAGGACAATGAGCAGTTCTTC
cdr3_aa: CSARSREDNEQFF
d_call: TRBD2
v_call: TRBV20-1
j_call: TRBJ2-1
clone_size: few

cdr3_nt: TGTGCCAGCACCCTGGACAGATACGAGCAGTACTTC
cdr3_aa: CASTLDRYEQYF
d_call: .
v_call: TRBV2
j_call: TRBJ2-7
clone_size: many

cdr3_nt: TGTGCCAGTAGTATCGGATGGGCAGCTAACTATGGCTACACCTTC
cdr3_aa: CASSIGWAANYGYTF
d_call: .
v_call: TRBV19
j_call: TRBJ1-2
clone_size: few

cdr3_nt: TGTGCCATCAGTGAGTACGGACTGGGCACCACCACCGGGGAGCTGTTTTTT
cdr3_aa: CAISEYGLGTTTGELFF
d_call: .
v_call: TRBV10-3
j_call: TRBJ2-2
clone_size: few

cdr3_nt: TGTGCCAGCAGCCGACCAAGGGGCAACCAAGAGACCCAGTACTTC
cdr3_aa: CASSRPRGNQETQYF
d_call: .
v_call: TRBV3-1
j_call: TRBJ2-5
clone_size: .

cdr3_nt: TGCAGCGTTGAAAGCGACACGGAATCCTACGAGCAGTACTTC
cdr3_aa: CSVESDTESYEQYF
d_call: .
v_call: TRBV29-1
j_call: TRBJ2-7
clone_size: few

cdr3_nt: TGTGCCATCAGTGAATTGGGCACAGGGGCAGCTTACAATGAGCAGTTCTTC
cdr3_aa: CAISELGTGAAYNEQFF
d_call: TRBD1
v_call: TRBV10-3
j_call: TRBJ2-1
clone_size: many

cdr3_nt: TGTGCCAGCAGTTACTCCGAGGGCATTCAGTACTTC
cdr3_aa: CASSYSEGIQYF
d_call: .
v_call: TRBV6-6
j_call: TRBJ2-4
clone_size: .

cdr3_nt: TGCGCCAGCAGCCCAGGGACGGCTGCACGGGAGCAGTACTTC
cdr3_aa: CASSPGTAAREQYF
d_call: .
v_call: TRBV5-1
j_call: TRBJ2-5
clone_size: few

cdr3_nt: TGTGCCATCAGTGTGGCAGCCTCTAGCACAGATACGCAGTATTTT
cdr3_aa: CAISVAASSTDTQYF
d_call: .
v_call: TRBV10-3
j_call: TRBJ2-3
clone_size: .

cdr3_nt: TGTGCCACCAGTAGAGTTGGATCTAGCACAGATACGCAGTATTTT
cdr3_aa: CATSRVGSSTDTQYF
d_call: .
v_call: TRBV27
j_call: TRBJ2-3
clone_size: .